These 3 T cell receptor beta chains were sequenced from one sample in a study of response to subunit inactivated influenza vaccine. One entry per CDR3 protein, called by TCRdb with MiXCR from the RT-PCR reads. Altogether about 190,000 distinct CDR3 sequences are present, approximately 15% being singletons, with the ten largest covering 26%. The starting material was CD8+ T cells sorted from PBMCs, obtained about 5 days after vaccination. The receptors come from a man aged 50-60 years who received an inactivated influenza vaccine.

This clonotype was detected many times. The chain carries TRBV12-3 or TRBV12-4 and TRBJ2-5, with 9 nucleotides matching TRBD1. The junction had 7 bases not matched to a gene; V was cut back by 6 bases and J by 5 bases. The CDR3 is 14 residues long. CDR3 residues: CASSRGQGWETQYF. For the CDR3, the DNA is TGTGCCAGCAGCAGGGGACAGGGCTGGGAGACCCAGTACTTC.

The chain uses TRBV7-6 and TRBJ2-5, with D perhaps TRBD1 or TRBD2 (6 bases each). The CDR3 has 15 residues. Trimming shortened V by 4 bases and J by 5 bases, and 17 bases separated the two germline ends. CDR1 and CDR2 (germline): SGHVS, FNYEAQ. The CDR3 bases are TGTGCCAGCAGCTCATTCTGGGGGGCCGGTGAGACCCAGTACTTC. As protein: CASSSFWGAGETQYF.

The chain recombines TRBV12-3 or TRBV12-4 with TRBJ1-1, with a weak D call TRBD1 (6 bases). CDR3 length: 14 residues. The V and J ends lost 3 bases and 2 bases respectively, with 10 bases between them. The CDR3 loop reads CASSFQGFNTEAFF. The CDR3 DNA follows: TGTGCCAGCAGTTTCCAGGGGTTCAACACTGAAGCTTTCTTT.